This T cell receptor beta chain comes out of a study of technical replicates of blood from a few donors. This clone was observed a single time. Method: immunoSEQ multiplex PCR; TCRdb's copy keeps in-frame clones and lacks some. Here the sample spans around 80,000 clones, about 91% being singletons. Specimen: T cells isolated from PBMCs. This receptor was obtained from a human donor in good health.

The CDR3: CASSQLLADQETQYF. The CDR3 DNA sequence: TGCGCCAGCAGCCAACTACTAGCGGACCAAGAGACCCAGTACTTC. The rearrangement uses TRBV4-1 and TRBJ2-5, with 8 bases identical to TRBD2. The CDR3 covers 15 residues. The germline V gene encodes CDR1 MGHRA and CDR2 YSYEKL. V shed 2 bases and J 0 bases; nucleotides not matched to a gene: 2.